Listed here are 10 T cell receptor beta chains from one sample, sequenced in a study of fetal regulatory T cell absence and autoimmunity. Measured with immunoSEQ multiplex PCR; TCRdb has only the in-frame clones, and not every one. The sample carries more than 90,000 clones, 55% to 75% recorded once. The sequenced sample was pancreas tissue. These receptors originate from a male donor with IPEX syndrome.

This clone has only a few counts. The gene calls are TRBV27 and TRBJ1-6; 9 bases are shared with TRBD1. This CDR3 has 15 amino acids. CDR1 and CDR2 (germline): MNHEY, SMNVEV (reference sequence). V lost 6 bases and J lost 5; bases outside the gene matches: 5. The CDR3 DNA follows: TGTGCCAGCAGCCTTGGGACAGGGAATAATTCACCCCTCCACTTT. It codes for CASSLGTGNNSPLHF.

This clone appeared a few times. The chain joins TRBV14 to TRBJ2-7, with TRBD2 identical over 7 bases. Germline V gene sequence: CDR1 SGHDN, CDR2 FVKESK. The V segment lost 0 bases and the J segment 0 bases; nucleotides outside the gene matches: 5. The CDR3 is 16 residues long. CDR3 sequence (DNA): TGTGCCAGCAGCCAAGAGGGAGCGGGAAGCTCCTACGAGCAGTACTTC. As protein: CASSQEGAGSSYEQYF.

The chain joins TRBV23-1 to TRBJ1-1; 7 bases are a match to TRBD1. TRBV23-1 is designated an ORF whose function remains uncertain. This CDR3 region has 15 residues. V shed 0 bases and J 0 bases; nucleotides not matched to a gene: 1. The CDR3, as DNA: TGCGCCAGCAGTCAATCGGACAGGCTGAACACTGAAGCTTTCTTT. Protein sequence: CASSQSDRLNTEAFF.

The V gene is TRBV5-6, the J gene TRBJ1-2; 8 nucleotides agree with TRBD1. The CDR3 length is 15 residues. V gave up 5 bases and J gave up 2 bases; unmatched junction bases: 8. CDR1 and CDR2 (germline): SGHDT, YYEEEE. Here the CDR3 reads CASRRGQGRNYGYTF. DNA of the CDR3: TGTGCCAGCAGACGCGGACAGGGTAGAAACTATGGCTACACCTTC. Complete variable domain (other parts from reference TRBV5-6 and TRBJ1-2): DAGVTQSPTHLIKTRGQQVTLRCSPKSGHDTVSWYQQALGQGPQFIFQYYEEEERQRGNFPDRFSGHQFPNYSSELNVNALLLGDSALYLCASRRGQGRNYGYTFGSGTRLTVV.

The CDR3 reads CASSSSLAGRTDTQYF. As DNA, the CDR3 is TGTGCCAGCAGCTCCAGTCTAGCGGGAAGAACAGATACGCAGTATTTT. This chain uses TRBV9 with TRBJ2-3; 9 positions agree with TRBD2. V gave up 4 bases and J gave up 3 bases; unmatched junction bases: 9. Germline V gives CDR1 SGDLS, CDR2 YYNGEE. The CDR3 contains 16 residues.

The chain combines TRBV6-5 with TRBJ1-2, with a tentative D call TRBD1 (5 bases). V gave up 0 bases and J gave up 8 bases, with 13 bases separating them. This CDR3 has 14 amino acids. Looked up from germline, CDR1 is MNHEY and CDR2 is SVGAGI. The DNA for the CDR3 is TGTGCCAGCAGTTACTCGACGGCCCACAGGGGCTACACCTTC. Translating gives CASSYSTAHRGYTF.

This rearrangement joins TRBV5-1 to TRBJ1-2, with TRBD1 matching 7 bases. Germline lookup yields CDR1 SGHRS and CDR2 YFSETQ. This CDR3 contains 15 residues. J gave up 6 bases and V 0 bases, and 8 bases lay outside the gene matches. The CDR3 bases are TGCGCCAGCAGCTTGGTGCAGGGGGGTAGAGATGGCTACACCTTC. It yields the protein CASSLVQGGRDGYTF.

J is TRBJ2-1 and V is TRBV9; D gene unclear. The germline V and J ends were trimmed by 0 bases and 0 bases, with 10 bases remaining between them. Germline CDR1 reads SGDLS; CDR2 reads YYNGEE. The CDR3 is 16 residues long. This chain's CDR3 is CASSVATVHSYNEQFF. The CDR3 DNA sequence: TGTGCCAGCAGCGTAGCGACCGTCCACTCCTACAATGAGCAGTTCTTC. Drawing the rest from reference TRBV9 and TRBJ2-1, the complete variable domain is DSGVTQTPKHLITATGQRVTLRCSPRSGDLSVYWYQQSLDQGLQFLIQYYNGEERAKGNILERFSAQQFPDLHSELNLSSLELGDSALYFCASSVATVHSYNEQFFGPGTRLTVL.

The chain is built from TRBV6-7 and TRBJ2-2, with 7 nucleotides matching TRBD1. TRBV6-7 is an ORF; its function is uncertain. The CDR3 has 15 residues. Germline trimming cut 6 bases from V and 0 bases from J; bases unmatched to any gene: 4. The CDR3 sequence: CASSRTGANTGELFF. CDR3 DNA sequence: TGTGCCAGCAGCCGGACAGGAGCGAACACCGGGGAGCTGTTTTTT.

V and J are TRBV9 and TRBJ2-3; TRBD2 matches 8 bases. The CDR3 length is 16 residues. CDR1 is SGDLS, CDR2 YYNGEE, per germline. V lost 4 bases to trimming and J lost 2 bases; unmatched junction nucleotides: 9. Here the CDR3 DNA reads TGTGCCAGCAGCACTGGCCAGGGACTAGACACAGATACGCAGTATTTT. Translated: CASSTGQGLDTDTQYF.